This entry concerns a single T cell receptor beta chain. Trimming cost V 1 base and J 2 bases, with 6 bases left between them. The CDR3 has 15 amino acids. Germline V gene data show CDR1 as SGHTA and CDR2 as FQGTGA. The data were taken from a study of T cell responses to AZD1222 COVID-19 vaccine. Sequencing used immunoSEQ multiplex PCR; TCRdb keeps in-frame clones, though not all of them. The data hold about 150,000 clones, with roughly 90% observed a single time. This sequence originates from an adult who received the AZD1222 COVID-19 vaccine. Sequencing was performed on peripheral blood, taken 28 days after the second AZD1222 dose. V usage is TRBV7-3 and J usage is TRBJ2-6, with unresolved D. The CDR3 coding sequence is TGTGCCAGCAGCTTAAATGGGGCTGGGGCCAACGTCCTGACTTTC. This codes for CASSLNGAGANVLTF.